Below are 21 T cell receptor beta chains sequenced from a single sample in a study of OX40 agonist ivuxolimab in advanced cancers. Profiled with immunoSEQ multiplex PCR; TCRdb holds only in-frame clones, not every one. The repertoire has some 72,000 clones, about 90% of them found once; the top ten carry approximately 3%. Sequencing was performed on CD4+ or CD8+ T cells sorted from blood, taken in a trial of the OX40 agonist ivuxolimab. These receptors originate from an adult with an advanced solid tumor such as melanoma, head and neck, liver or kidney cancer.

This clone has more than one count but fewer than ten. The rearrangement joins TRBV2 to TRBJ2-7, with a possible D match to TRBD1 (6 bases). From germline, CDR1 is SNHLY and CDR2 FYNNEI. The V and J ends lost 6 bases and 5 bases respectively, with 14 bases between them. The CDR3 is made up of 13 amino acids. The CDR3 DNA reads TGTGCCAGCAGGTGGAACAGGGTTAACGAGCAGTACTTC. Its translation is CASRWNRVNEQYF.

Remarks on this clone: At one of its ends the junction is not consistent with the germline gene, which may arise from a read error. This chain connects TRBV9 to TRBJ1-4, with a tentative D call TRBD1 (6 bases). The CDR3 loop spans 15 amino acids. In germline, CDR1 is SGDLS, CDR2 YYNGEE. As DNA, the CDR3 is TGTGCCAGCGGCGTAGGGGCGGGGGCTATTGAAAAACTGTTTTTT. Its protein product is CASGVGAGAIEKLFF.

The genes are TRBV6-5 and TRBJ1-6, with D maybe TRBD1 (5 bases). Trimming took 4 bases from V and 4 from J, leaving 8 bases between them. The CDR3 runs to 14 residues. CDR1 and CDR2 from the germline V gene are MNHEY and SVGAGI. The CDR3 region is CASSFRQYNSPLHF. Here the CDR3 DNA reads TGTGCCAGCAGTTTCCGACAGTATAATTCACCCCTCCACTTT.

This chain uses TRBV5-1 with TRBJ2-1; 12 positions match TRBD2. Unmatched junction bases numbered 5, after V lost 0 bases and J lost 7 bases. Germline assignment: CDR1 SGHRS and CDR2 YFSETQ. CDR3 length equals 16 residues. The CDR3 DNA sequence: TGCGCCAGCAGCTTGGGGCTAGCGGGAGGGTTAAATGAGCAGTTCTTC. It is translated as CASSLGLAGGLNEQFF. Combining the CDR3 with reference TRBV5-1 and TRBJ2-1 gives the whole variable domain KAGVTQTPRYLIKTRGQQVTLSCSPISGHRSVSWYQQTPGQGLQFLFEYFSETQRNKGNFPGRFSGRQFSNSRSEMNVSTLELGDSALYLCASSLGLAGGLNEQFFGPGTRLTVL.

V is TRBV7-8 and J is TRBJ2-7, with D perhaps TRBD1 (6 bases). The germline V and J ends were trimmed by 4 bases and 0 bases, with 16 bases remaining between them. The CDR3 is 16 amino acids. Germline lookup yields CDR1 SGHVS and CDR2 FQNEAQ. CDR3 residues: CASSYGPGAASYEQYF. Written as DNA, the CDR3 is TGTGCCAGCAGCTACGGACCAGGGGCGGCCTCCTACGAGCAGTACTTC.

The J gene is TRBJ1-4, the V gene TRBV7-9; D ambiguous. CDR1 and CDR2 from the germline V gene are SEHNR and FQNEAQ (reference sequence). CDR3 length equals 14 residues. Trimming pared 1 base from V and 5 bases from J, leaving 8 bases between. The CDR3 protein is CASSLEGGNEKLFF. The CDR3 nucleotides read TGTGCCAGCAGCTTAGAGGGAGGGAATGAAAAACTGTTTTTT.

In DNA form, the CDR3 reads TGTGCCAGTACGCGGGGGGTTATTGATCAGCCCCAGCATTTT. It translates to CASTRGVIDQPQHF. The J gene is TRBJ1-5, the V gene TRBV2; a possible D gene is TRBD1 (5 bases). Germline loops: CDR1 SNHLY, CDR2 FYNNEI. Trimming stripped 9 bases from V and 5 bases from J, with 17 bases between. The CDR3 is made up of 14 amino acids.

This clone was recorded only once. The gene calls are TRBV28 and TRBJ1-2, with a tentative D call TRBD1 (5 bases). The CDR3 extends over 14 amino acids. The V gene lost 4 bases and the J gene lost 6 bases, with 15 bases spanning the gap. The germline CDR1 and CDR2 sequences are MDHEN and SYDVKM. The CDR3: CASSSTRGGNGYTF. The CDR3 bases are TGTGCCAGCAGTTCCACTCGGGGGGGGAATGGCTACACCTTC.

The rearrangement links TRBV30 to TRBJ1-6; D ambiguous. The germline CDR1 and CDR2 sequences are GTSNPN and SVGIG (reference sequence). With 3 bases removed from V and 8 bases from J, the gap between germline ends came to 8 bases. There are 12 residues in the CDR3. The CDR3 DNA is TGTGCCTGGAGCCATAACTATTCACCCCTCCACTTT. Encoded protein: CAWSHNYSPLHF. The entire variable domain, with the rest obtained from reference TRBV30 and TRBJ1-6, is as follows: SQTIHQWPATLVQPVGSPLSLECTVEGTSNPNLYWYRQAAGRGLQLLFYSVGIGQISSEVPQNLSASRPQDRQFILSSKKLLLSDSGFYLCAWSHNYSPLHFGNGTRLTVT.

This sequence joins TRBV7-2 and TRBJ2-1, with D possibly matching TRBD1 (7 bases). CDR1 is SGHTA and CDR2 is FQGNSA in the germline V gene. The CDR3 has 14 amino acids. Trimming stripped 5 bases from V and 12 bases from J, with 20 bases between. In DNA, the CDR3 is TGTGCCAGCAGCCCCCAGGGGGGACTGAGGGGGCAGTTCTTC. Residues: CASSPQGGLRGQFF.

As for this clone: The germline gene is not matched at one end of the junction; a read error may be the cause. Other DNA sequences within the sample encode an identical CDR3. The chain couples TRBV10-3 to TRBJ2-7; possibly TRBD2 for D (6 bases). Germline CDR1 is ENHRY and CDR2 is SYGVKD. This CDR3 comprises 14 residues. CDR3 region: CAISDRGREVVGNF. Here the CDR3 DNA reads TGTGCCATCAGTGATCGGGGCAGGGAGGTGGTTGGGAATTTC.

This clone was counted a single time. The chain combines TRBV5-1 with TRBJ2-7; 10 bases align to TRBD1. V lost 4 bases, J lost 0 bases, and 7 bases stayed unmatched. This CDR3 has 16 amino acids. The germline CDR1 and CDR2 sequences are SGHRS and YFSETQ. The CDR3 is CASSPTGGQTSYEQYF. The DNA for the CDR3 is TGCGCCAGCAGCCCGACAGGGGGCCAGACCTCCTACGAGCAGTACTTC.

The chain recombines TRBV5-1 with TRBJ1-3; possible D gene TRBD1, 6 bases. Germline CDR1 and CDR2: SGHRS and YFSETQ. The V and J ends lost 0 bases and 3 bases respectively, with 19 bases between them. CDR3 length: 18 amino acids. CDR3 sequence reads: CASSLARGTGGFGNTIYF. The CDR3 nucleotides read TGCGCCAGCAGCTTGGCCCGGGGGACTGGGGGCTTTGGAAACACCATATATTTT. The full variable domain, its missing parts supplied by reference TRBV5-1 and TRBJ1-3, is KAGVTQTPRYLIKTRGQQVTLSCSPISGHRSVSWYQQTPGQGLQFLFEYFSETQRNKGNFPGRFSGRQFSNSRSEMNVSTLELGDSALYLCASSLARGTGGFGNTIYFGEGSWLTVV.

CDR3 residues: CAISESTGWRGYTF. For the CDR3, the DNA is TGTGCCATCAGTGAGTCAACTGGGTGGCGGGGCTACACCTTC. The chain joins TRBV10-3 to TRBJ1-2; no clear D. The CDR3 consists of 14 residues. The V end was cut by 0 bases, the J end by 8 bases, with 13 bases between. Per the germline V gene, CDR1 is ENHRY and CDR2 is SYGVKD.

V usage is TRBV19 and J usage is TRBJ2-5, with TRBD2 matching 10 bases. J gave up 2 bases and V 1 base, and 4 bases lay outside the gene matches. The CDR3 totals 16 residues. Germline V gene lookup returns CDR1 LNHDA and CDR2 SQIVND (reference sequence). This CDR3 reads CASSIVPAGGQETQYF. DNA for the CDR3: TGTGCCAGTAGTATAGTGCCAGCGGGGGGGCAAGAGACCCAGTACTTC.

This sequence joins TRBV5-1 and TRBJ2-2; 13 nucleotides agree with TRBD2. This CDR3 spans 15 amino acids. The germline V gene encodes CDR1 SGHRS and CDR2 YFSETQ. The J segment lost 5 bases and the V segment lost 4 bases, leaving 2 bases of the junction unmatched. CDR3 amino acids: CASSTGLAGTGELFF. CDR3 in DNA: TGCGCCAGCAGCACGGGACTAGCGGGGACCGGGGAGCTGTTTTTT.

About this clone: An end of the junction differs from the germline gene, which may be a read error. V and J are TRBV2 and TRBJ2-7, with D unclear. The CDR3 length is 12 residues. CDR1 SNHLY and CDR2 FYNNEI come from the germline V gene. The DNA of the CDR3 is TGTGCCAGCAGGAAAGACTCCTCCGAGCAGTACTTC. Amino acids: CASRKDSSEQYF.

The chain recombines TRBV4-1 with TRBJ2-3; 9 nucleotides match TRBD2. The CDR3 totals 15 residues. J was trimmed by 8 bases and V by 0 bases; bases with no gene match: 6. CDR1 is MGHRA and CDR2 is YSYEKL in the germline V gene. The CDR3 region has the DNA TGCGCCAGCAGCCAAGATCCTAGCGGGGCCGGTACGCAGTATTTT. This sequence encodes CASSQDPSGAGTQYF.

V is TRBV7-9 and J is TRBJ2-1; weak D call: TRBD2 (5 bases). V was clipped by 5 bases and J by 10 bases, with 12 bases between them. The CDR3 is made up of 12 amino acids. Per germline, CDR1 SEHNR and CDR2 FQNEAQ (reference sequence). This chain's CDR3 is CASSDRGPEQFF. The CDR3, as DNA: TGTGCCAGCAGCGACCGGGGTCCCGAGCAGTTCTTC.

The V gene is TRBV19, the J gene TRBJ1-5; 7 positions match TRBD1. The V segment lost 6 bases and the J segment 4 bases; nucleotides outside the gene matches: 12. Germline loops: CDR1 LNHDA, CDR2 SQIVND (reference sequence). The CDR3 consists of 16 residues. The CDR3: CASRPKTGWSNQPQHF. The CDR3 DNA reads as TGTGCCAGTAGGCCCAAGACAGGGTGGAGTAATCAGCCCCAGCATTTT.

There are a few counts of this clone. The chain uses TRBV7-9 and TRBJ1-2, with 9 bases lining up with TRBD1. The V segment lost 5 bases and the J segment 10 bases; nucleotides outside the gene matches: 11. In germline, CDR1 is SEHNR, CDR2 FQNEAQ (reference sequence). This CDR3 is 14 amino acids long. This CDR3 is CASSPRQGDLDYTF. In DNA form, the CDR3 reads TGTGCCAGCAGCCCCCGACAGGGGGATTTGGACTACACCTTC. The full variable domain, in which reference TRBV7-9 and TRBJ1-2 provide the parts outside the CDR3, is DTGVSQNPRHKITKRGQNVTFRCDPISEHNRLYWYRQTLGQGPEFLTYFQNEAQLEKSRLLSDRFSAERPKGSFSTLEIQRTEQGDSAMYLCASSPRQGDLDYTFGSGTRLTVV.